This T cell receptor (beta chain) derives from a study of shared clonotypes between healthy human individuals. This CDR3 has 20 amino acids. Assay execution proceeded at the deep level. Only in-frame clones appear in the TCRdb table, and some are missing; sequencing was by immunoSEQ multiplex PCR. Among roughly 2.6 million clones listed, approximately 90% were seen once. The chain employs TRBV21-1 and TRBJ2-3; the DNA was not compared with TRBD2, the D call given in the table. TRBV21-1 is marked as a pseudogene. The sequenced material came from naive CD4+ T cells sorted from blood. Sample subset: CD45RA+ positively selected. The source is a man between 18 and 29 years old in good health. The CDR3 here is CASSKRGTSGIKSSTDTQYF. The CDR3 nucleotides read TGTGCCAGCAGCAAAAGAGGGACTAGCGGGATCAAGAGTAGCACAGATACGCAGTATTTT.